The 15 T cell receptor beta chains below all came from one sample that was sequenced in a study of blood T cell repertoires in COVID-19 (dated by TCRdb to 2020 to 2021). Library preparation employed the immunoSEQ multiplex PCR assay. TCRdb stores this immuneACCESS table with in-frame sequences only. Part of the clones is absent; in the studies checked, under half of the shortfall reflects unresolved V genes, and no reason is known for the rest. Counted in this sample were around 310,000 clones; just under 90% of them appeared once. The ten largest clones add up to roughly a tenth of the sample. The source material was PBMCs or T cells enriched from blood (not recorded which). The receptors come from a woman in her thirties who had recovered from COVID-19.

This sequence joins TRBV10-1 and TRBJ2-1; D unclear. The CDR3 is made up of 11 amino acids. V shed 0 bases and J shed 11 bases, with 5 bases lying between them. Germline assignment: CDR1 WNHNN and CDR2 SYGVQD (reference sequence). The CDR3 DNA reads TGCGCCAGCAGTGAGTCCTTTAAGCAGTTCTTC. This gives the protein CASSESFKQFF.

The chain uses TRBV6-2 or TRBV6-3 and TRBJ1-5; possible D gene TRBD1, 6 bases. Trimming removed 4 bases at V and 0 bases at J, with 19 bases between. The CDR3 sequence is 18 residues long. CDR1 is MNHEY, CDR2 SVGEGT, per germline. This CDR3 is CASSFRPKTGNSNQPQHF. DNA for the CDR3: TGTGCCAGCAGTTTCCGACCTAAGACAGGAAATAGCAATCAGCCCCAGCATTTT.

The chain joins TRBV5-4 to TRBJ2-1, with 12 bases matching TRBD2. Losses at the gene ends were 6 bases for V and 6 bases for J; bases not matched to a gene: 4. Germline V CDR1 and CDR2: SGHNT, YYREEE (reference sequence). This CDR3 is 14 amino acids long. The CDR3 DNA is TGTGCCAGCACTAGACTAGCGGGAGCCAATGAGCAGTTCTTC. It specifies CASTRLAGANEQFF.

The CDR3 protein is CASSLHRFATNEKLFF. The DNA for the CDR3 is TGTGCCAGCAGCCTCCACAGGTTTGCAACTAATGAAAAACTGTTTTTT. This chain links TRBV3-1 (or the pseudogene TRBV3-2) with TRBJ1-4; weak D call: TRBD1 (5 bases). The CDR3 loop spans 16 amino acids. Per germline, CDR1 LGHDT and CDR2 YNNKEL (reference sequence). Deletions cut 4 bases from V and 0 bases from J, with 12 bases between.

This chain links TRBV7-2 with TRBJ2-3, with TRBD1 as a possible D gene (5 bases). V was trimmed by 1 base and J by 1 base, leaving 12 bases between them. Germline values: CDR1 SGHTA, CDR2 FQGNSA. The CDR3 spans 16 residues. CDR3 protein: CASSLVGLGGTDTQYF. CDR3 bases: TGTGCCAGCAGCTTAGTAGGTCTAGGGGGCACAGATACGCAGTATTTT.

The genes are TRBV25-1 and TRBJ1-2, with D possibly being TRBD1 (5 bases). Trimming pared 5 bases from V and 6 bases from J, leaving 13 bases between. Looked up from germline, CDR1 is MGHDK and CDR2 is SYGVNS. The CDR3 runs to 13 residues. The CDR3 region is CASSFSQGDGYTF. The CDR3 DNA sequence: TGTGCCAGCAGTTTCAGCCAGGGTGATGGCTACACCTTC.

This clone occurred a few times. This chain uses TRBV27 with TRBJ1-2; a weak D match, TRBD1 (6 bases). The CDR3 length is 14 residues. The V gene lost 0 bases and the J gene lost 9 bases, with 14 bases spanning the gap. The germline V gene encodes CDR1 MNHEY and CDR2 SMNVEV (reference sequence). DNA for the CDR3: TGTGCCAGCAGTTTATCGTCCGGGACAACTCGCTACACCTTC. Its translation is CASSLSSGTTRYTF.

This chain connects TRBV7-9 to TRBJ2-2, with D unclear. Trimming left V 0 bases short and J 8 bases short, with 7 bases between. The V gene's germline CDR1 is SEHNR and CDR2 FQNEAQ (reference sequence). This CDR3 comprises 13 residues. The CDR3, as DNA: TGTGCCAGCAGCTTAGCGACTCCGGGGGAGCTGTTTTTT. Amino acids: CASSLATPGELFF.

This sequence joins TRBV3-1 (or the pseudogene TRBV3-2) and TRBJ1-1, with 9 bases fitting TRBD1. V shed 3 bases and J 10 bases; nucleotides not matched to a gene: 9. This CDR3 spans 14 amino acids. Germline CDR1 and CDR2: LGHDT and YNNKEL (reference sequence). CDR3 in amino acids: CASSQAGQGRVAFF. For the CDR3, the DNA is TGTGCCAGCAGCCAGGCCGGACAGGGGAGGGTAGCTTTCTTT.

The chain joins TRBV7-9 to TRBJ1-2, with 11 bases matching TRBD1. This CDR3 contains 15 residues. Trimming removed 3 bases from V and 5 bases from J; junction bases left unmatched: 5. The germline CDR1 and CDR2 sequences are SEHNR and FQNEAQ (reference sequence). The CDR3 DNA reads TGTGCCAGCAGCTTCGGGGACAGGGGGATTTATGGCTACACCTTC. Translated: CASSFGDRGIYGYTF.

This rearrangement joins TRBV20-1 to TRBJ2-5; D gene ambiguous. V was clipped by 6 bases and J by 5 bases, with 7 bases between them. Looked up from germline, CDR1 is DFQATT and CDR2 is SNEGSKA (reference sequence). CDR3 length: 10 amino acids. The CDR3 region has the DNA TGCAGTGCCCTGGGCGAGACCCAGTACTTC. This encodes CSALGETQYF.

This clone appeared a single time. The chain is built from TRBV25-1 and TRBJ1-2; D is perhaps TRBD1 (5 bases). Trimming left V 6 bases short and J 3 bases short, with 8 bases between. Per the germline V gene, CDR1 is MGHDK and CDR2 is SYGVNS. The CDR3 consists of 12 residues. The CDR3 sequence is CASSRVDYGYTF. Written as DNA, the CDR3 is TGTGCCAGCAGCAGGGTGGACTATGGCTACACCTTC.

The chain recombines TRBV2 with TRBJ1-1; D is uncertain. V gave up 1 base and J gave up 7 bases, with 13 bases separating them. Germline-derived CDR1 and CDR2 are SNHLY and FYNNEI. The CDR3 has 14 amino acids. The CDR3 is CASSEGATGSEAFF. CDR3 nucleotide sequence: TGTGCCAGCAGTGAAGGTGCGACTGGTAGTGAAGCTTTCTTT.

The CDR3 protein is CASSLLRVTDTQYF. In DNA, the CDR3 is TGTGCCAGCAGCTTATTGCGGGTTACAGATACGCAGTATTTT. The V and J genes are TRBV7-2 and TRBJ2-3, with D possibly matching TRBD2 (5 bases). V was pared by 2 bases and J by 3 bases, with 9 bases between. Germline CDR1 is SGHTA and CDR2 is FQGNSA. The CDR3 contains 14 residues.

The chain recombines TRBV11-2 with TRBJ1-2; D remains ambiguous. Germline CDR1 is SGHAT and CDR2 is FQNNGV. The CDR3 runs 17 residues. Trimming removed 4 bases at V and 6 bases at J, with 24 bases between. The CDR3 region has the DNA TGTGCCAGCAGCTCCCTGCATGGGAGGGAGAGGAACAATGGCTACACCTTC. It translates to CASSSLHGRERNNGYTF.